This record looks at one T cell receptor (beta chain) sequence and its context. What it recognizes is unknown. Vbeta (60) and Jbeta (13) primers were used in the PCR. As processed by the authors: Roughly 11 million shared chains were among 65 million to 85 million unique TCR beta chains counted in a later analysis. The table came from immunoSEQ multiplex PCR; TCRdb's copy has only in-frame clones and leaves some out. That table gives V, J and clone size, and the DNA gave D and trimming. The repertoire table contains approximately 150,000 clones. The source of the sample is a study of cytomegalovirus exposure and HLA in healthy donors. Overall study: Researchers found that less than 90% of a few hundred genotyped donors fell within the Caucasian-associated ancestry cluster. Overall study findings and caveats: TCR beta chains numbering under 200 were designated cytomegalovirus-associated.

The donors, nominally healthy at sampling, likely had unrecorded immune exposures. The germline CDR1 and CDR2 sequences are ENHRY and SYGVKD. The CDR3 has 15 amino acids. The J segment lost 7 bases and the V segment lost 0 bases, leaving 8 bases of the junction unmatched. The rearrangement links TRBV10-3 to TRBJ1-2, with 7 bases matching TRBD1. The receptor was derived from a woman younger than 35 in good health and CMV-seronegative. The material sequenced was PBMCs. CDR3 coding DNA: TGTGCCATCAGTGAGTCGAGAGAGGGGGCTTCTGGCTACACCTTC. It yields the protein CAISESREGASGYTF.